This record looks at one T cell receptor beta chain sequence and its context. This record comes from a study of blood T cell repertoires in COVID-19. Study summary: Italy, Spain and the United States were the sources of the convalescent and acute COVID-19 samples. PBMCs, B-cell-depleted T cells, or T cells provided the cDNA or gDNA that made up the material.

As processed by the authors: By means of reference gene primer amplification, nucleated cell counts were estimated. Measured with immunoSEQ multiplex PCR; TCRdb has only the in-frame clones, and not every one. That table supplies the V and J calls and clone size; D and trimming were determined from the DNA. The data hold 65,000 to 70,000 clones, with about 93% observed a single time. The germline gives CDR1 SGHTA, CDR2 FQGNSA. The CDR3 runs to 13 residues. The V and J ends lost 5 bases and 5 bases, in that order; junction bases with no gene match: 2. This receptor was obtained from a man between 65 and 85 years old with active COVID-19. The source material was peripheral blood. The chain combines TRBV7-2 with TRBJ2-2; 7 bases align to TRBD1. The CDR3 nucleotides read TGTGCCAGCAGCCACAGGGGTACCGGGGAGCTGTTTTTT. This encodes CASSHRGTGELFF.